Detailed here is one T cell receptor beta chain. The antigen is unknown. This entry comes from a study of molecular identifiers for immune sequencing clone quantification. Using a CD8+CD4-CCR7+CD45RA+ phenotype, naive CD8 T cells were sorted. Study-wide points: More than 99% of effector molecules, versus under 1% of naive-cell molecules, belonged to clones above 20 RNA copies.

CDR3 length equals 14 residues. The ends lost 7 bases at V and 4 bases at J; junction bases unmatched: 10. A single record per CDR3 protein comes from TCRdb applying MiXCR to the PCR reads. The sample gives about 500,000 distinct CDR3 sequences, about 21% of which show up once; about 0.78% is in the top ten. This clonotype originated in a human donor in good health. Some libraries in this study had Jurkat cell RNA spiked in. The chain recombines TRBV12-3 or TRBV12-4 with TRBJ2-7; 7 nucleotides match TRBD2. The source material was naive CD8+ T cells from blood, with Jurkat cell RNA spiked in. As to subset: FACS-sorted CD8+CD4-CCR7+CD45RA+ naive T cells. In DNA form, the CDR3 reads TGTGCCAGCACTTTGGGGGGGTCTGGATACGAGCAGTACTTC. This codes for CASTLGGSGYEQYF.